This T cell receptor (beta chain) was observed in a study of patients and donors after allogeneic stem cell transplantation. This clonotype has just a few counts. Via MiXCR, TCRdb re-called the RT-PCR reads, giving one row per CDR3 protein. The sample lists around 23,000 distinct CDR3 sequences, approximately 43% seen once, with 60% to 85% in the top ten. This CDR3 region has 19 residues. Germline V gene data show CDR1 as KGHSH and CDR2 as LQKENI. The V gene lost 4 bases and the J gene lost 0 bases, with 22 bases spanning the gap. The origin of this receptor is a human donor who was either an allogeneic HSCT recipient or a stem cell or donor lymphocyte infusion donor (not recorded which). It is not recorded whose cells these are; they may come from a transplant donor. This chain joins TRBV18 and TRBJ1-5; TRBD1 might be the D (6 bases). The sample taken for sequencing was blood, either unsorted or a sorted T cell fraction (not recorded which). CDR3 region: CASSLSGTTWGHSNQPQHF. The CDR3 DNA follows: TGTGCCAGCTCACTTTCCGGGACAACATGGGGCCATAGCAATCAGCCCCAGCATTTT.